The entry that follows covers one TCR beta chain sequence. Which antigen it targets is not known. Base quality data are lacking; no much larger clone is found one base away. The library was made by the immunoSEQ multiplex PCR assay. The multiplex PCR relied on a mix of 60 forward primers for TCR Vbeta segments and 13 reverse primers for TCR Jbeta segments. The CDR3 region of rearranged TCR beta genes was amplified from genomic DNA with a multiplex PCR assay. The amplified TCR beta libraries were sequenced on the Illumina HiSeq System as 87-base-pair reads. The paper's data handling went like this. Across the 500 to 700 repertoires, a later analysis counted tens of millions of unique TCR beta chains, 9 million to 14 million of which were shared by at least two donors. A nearest-neighbor algorithm error-corrected the raw reads and collapsed the reads into unique sequences, merging closely related sequences to remove PCR and sequencing errors. To assign V, D and J gene segments, CDR3 sequences were aligned to IMGT reference sequences. Each retained sequence needed at least a six-nucleotide match to both a V gene segment and a J gene segment. A rearrangement was called productive if the CDR3 had no stop codons and remained in frame with V and J, and every other rearrangement was called non-productive. CDR3 was defined according to IMGT convention as the region running from the second conserved V-encoded cysteine to the conserved J-encoded phenylalanine. Sequences without an unambiguous match to a single V gene segment were excluded from the earlier analysis of about 600 of the donors. An earlier analysis of 587 of the donors classified V segments as functional when productive rearrangements were above 56.7% and as segregating when the standard deviation between donors was above 5%. A statistical classification framework was developed to diagnose cytomegalovirus status using the catalog of TCR beta chain sequences. V and J gene assignment, in a later analysis, came from comparing TCR nucleotide sequences with IMGT/GENE-DB human TR gene sequences. A later analysis assigned CDR3 sequences and most-parsimonious VDJ recombination scenarios with the TCRdist pipeline. In a later analysis, every TCR beta chain was defined by the combination of its CDR3 amino acid sequence and its V-gene family, and reads without a unique V-gene family were dropped. A later analysis removed roughly 590 highly shared, low-generation-probability nucleotide sequences to deal with suspected cross-contamination and a sequencing artifact. In a later analysis, a clonal expansion index was calculated for each public chain from normalized within-repertoire ranks of inferred template counts. In a later analysis, generation probabilities were computed with a VDJ recombination model fitted to out-of-frame rearrangements, and the resulting probabilities were checked against IGoR. Hypergeometric tests were used in a later analysis to score TCR-TCR, TCR-HLA and TCR-CMV co-occurrence, with a repertoire-size bias correction applied to the TCR pairs. In a later analysis, false discovery rates were estimated by permuting HLA or CMV assignments 20 times. In a later analysis, co-occurring TCRs were grouped using DBSCAN, and TCRdist sequence similarity was added for clustering within HLA-allele-positive subsets. For co-occurrence clustering, repertoires with fewer than 30,000 or more than 120,000 public chains were excluded, along with four to six repertoires with anomalous nucleotide sharing. The clones in this table, taken by TCRdb from immuneACCESS, are in-frame only. Not every clone is retained; where verified, under half of the shortfall comes from an unresolved V gene, and the cause of the rest is unknown. The DNA was the basis for D and trimming; V, J and clone size are from that table. For this sample the table gives some 140,000 clones, of which about 78% were detected only once. The ten biggest clones cover roughly 4% of the sample.

From the germline V gene, CDR1 is MNHEY and CDR2 is SVGAGI. Unmatched junction bases come to 7, with V trimmed by 5 bases and J by 4 bases. The CDR3 holds 14 amino acids from the cysteine to the phenylalanine. Kept here is only the CDR3 DNA, which spans 42 bases and is read in frame from base 1. In total, roughly 710 healthy bone marrow donors made up the cohort. All cohort members were sampled while nominally healthy, although unrecorded immune exposures were likely present. The donor tested CMV seropositive, placing the donor among the 250 to 300 seropositive members of the cohort. A peripheral blood sample was provided by each donor, and peripheral blood mononuclear cells were used for TCR beta sequencing. The Qiagen DNeasy Blood Extraction Kit was used to extract genomic DNA from the blood cell samples. The data stem from a study of cytomegalovirus exposure and HLA in healthy donors (TCRdb year 2017). Background for the entire study: An earlier analysis of 587 of the donors reported approximately 270 Gb of sequence data and 120 million or so unique TCR beta sequences from some 180 million T cells. An early release covering 550 to 700 HLA-typed donors comprised about 300 gigabases of sequencing data and tens of millions of unique TCR sequences. Of the approximately 400 genotyped donors, approximately 80% fell in the genetic ancestry cluster associated with self-reported Caucasian donors. The aim of the study was to test whether cataloging public T cell receptors could identify signatures of past pathogen exposure. The study profiled the T cell repertoires of around 700 subjects by immunosequencing and related them to cytomegalovirus serostatus. Along with the 666-subject first cohort, a separate validation cohort of over a hundred different subjects was used. To predict cytomegalovirus infection status, the study brought together high-throughput TCR immunosequencing, statistical association of individual TCRs with disease status, and machine learning. A later analysis re-analyzed previously published TCR beta repertoires from several hundred donors and added high-resolution HLA genotyping to study TCR occurrence patterns. In the later analysis, no new phenotypic data were used to find candidate immune exposures; instead, reliance was placed on TCR beta sequences and their occurrence across donors. In an earlier analysis of a few hundred of the donors, high-throughput TCR beta sequencing was used to judge whether each TCR beta V gene segment behaved as functional or pseudogenic. Donor age, sex, ethnicity and CMV serostatus were compiled together with the repertoire data. A later genetic analysis took genome-wide SNP genotypes for about 65% of the 666 donors and used that subset as a discovery cohort. Every repertoire in the discovery cohort had been generated on one and the same sequencing platform. HLA typing included class I and class II loci at four-digit resolution. Typing coverage varied by locus: about 620-630 donors for A, B, C, DRB1 and DQB1; approximately 520 for DQA1; about 590 for DPA1; around 450 for DPB1. A few DR-DQ haplotypes were treated as single units for association and clustering because of strong linkage in the cohort. Among about 360 genotyped donors of the cohort, an average of approximately 240,000 unique TCR beta nucleotide sequences were sequenced per donor, roughly a sixth of them non-productive.

What the study reported, not specific to this receptor: A later genetic analysis associated a missense DCLRE1C variant with V-gene and J-gene trimming of TCR beta chains, and an independent cohort replicated the association. A further reported finding was that TCR beta sequences accurately predicted the HLA-A and HLA-B alleles for most subjects in the first cohort. In a later analysis, most CMV-associated TCR beta chains were found to appear HLA-restricted, with HLA associations seemingly driven largely by CMV exposure. The classifier was reported to diagnose cytomegalovirus status with high specificity and sensitivity in both the original and validation cohorts. A later analysis associated about 17,000 TCR beta sequences with specific HLA alleles at a false discovery rate of 0.05. When HLA alleles, especially DR and DQ, strongly co-occurred, TCR associations were difficult to assign to individual alleles. The study gave a list of roughly 150 TCR beta chains associated with cytomegalovirus. HLA typing was unavailable for some donors at each locus, so association tests used only the typed subset. The presence/absence analyses assumed that sequencing depth was roughly uniform across donors, and that assumption may not be true. Immune exposure information for the cohort was limited to CMV serostatus. Three of the identified cytomegalovirus-associated TCR beta chains were confirmed in vitro to be specific for cytomegalovirus antigens. A later genetic analysis reported fewer N-insertions in productive TCRs among donors in an Asian-associated ancestry cluster than the roughly 640-donor mean. The earlier analysis of nearly 600 of the donors excluded some 16 rarely observed V segments, including chromosome 9 orphons, because counts were too low. In an earlier analysis of some 540 of the donors, most TCR beta V segments appeared in productive rearrangements about 87% or about 30% of the time, broadly matching IMGT annotations. Several of the top co-occurrence clusters appeared to be linked to parvovirus B19, influenza, CMV and Epstein-Barr virus, according to a later analysis. A later analysis found that HLA-associated TCR beta chains were more clonally expanded and had lower generation probabilities than equally common non-associated chains. The cohort was sequenced for TCR beta chains only, and without alpha or paired-chain data the features that could be detected were limited. Most TCR sequences were seen in very few donors, while some public TCRs were found in many individuals. The authors suggested that the approach could potentially be generalized to other disease states and immunological phenotypes. Some IMGT-functional V segments, including TRBV6-2 and TRBV6-3, could not be told apart with the 87-base-pair reads, so those segments were excluded. Linkage disequilibrium might explain the correlated functional status among segregating V segments, but an unknown experimental factor could not be excluded. In a later analysis, the rate of TCR association differed among HLA loci, with DRB1 alleles having the most associated TCRs and HLA-C alleles having the fewest. A group of highly shared sequence variants was considered likely to be a technical artifact of the sequencing pipeline.

The sequence derives from a man aged 50-60 years in good health and CMV-seropositive. The specimen sequenced was PBMCs. The chain employs TRBV6-5 and TRBJ1-1; TRBD1 fits 7 bases in the junction. The DNA sequence reads TGTGCCAGCAGTCCACAGGGGAGGAGCACTGAAGCTTTCTTT. It translates to CASSPQGRSTEAFF.